The 22 T cell receptor beta chains below were found in one sample sequenced in a study of cytomegalovirus exposure and HLA in healthy donors. Vbeta (60) and Jbeta (13) primers were used in the PCR. TCRdb's copy holds only in-frame clones and misses some; the assay was immunoSEQ multiplex PCR. The table records over 90,000 clones, roughly 70% of them present only once. Material for sequencing was PBMCs. The receptor set was obtained from a woman between 50 and 59 years old in good health and CMV-seropositive.

The V and J genes are TRBV7-7 and TRBJ2-2, with D possibly being TRBD1 (6 bases). The V and J ends lost 5 bases and 7 bases respectively, with 11 bases between them. The CDR3 has 13 amino acids. CDR1 SSHAT and CDR2 FNYEAQ come from the germline V gene (reference sequence). CDR3: CASSTPGHGELFF. The CDR3, as DNA: TGTGCCAGCAGCACGCCGGGACACGGGGAGCTGTTTTTT.

This clone was seen more than once but under ten times. DNA of the CDR3: TGTGCCAGCAGCCCCCCCCTACGGGGTAGCTATGGCTACACCTTC. As protein: CASSPPLRGSYGYTF. The chain is built from TRBV7-9 and TRBJ1-2; D call uncertain. V was cut by 5 bases and J by 4 bases, with 17 bases left in between. CDR1 is SEHNR, CDR2 FQNEAQ, per germline (reference sequence). The CDR3 loop spans 15 amino acids.

V gene TRBV6-1 combines with J gene TRBJ2-1; the match to TRBD2 covers 9 bases. This CDR3 region has 17 residues. Unmatched junction bases numbered 6, after V lost 3 bases and J lost 0 bases. Germline V CDR1 and CDR2: MNHNS, SASEGT. The CDR3 reads CASSEGAGGVSYNEQFF. The CDR3 DNA reads TGTGCCAGCAGTGAGGGTGCGGGGGGGGTCTCCTACAATGAGCAGTTCTTC.

This chain joins TRBV29-1 and TRBJ1-2, with D perhaps TRBD1 (6 bases). The CDR3 loop spans 15 amino acids. Germline V gene sequence: CDR1 SQVTM, CDR2 ANQGSEA. Trimming stripped 4 bases from V and 8 bases from J, with 23 bases between. The CDR3 is CSVGVGGGSSAGYTF. For the CDR3, the DNA is TGCAGCGTTGGGGTTGGGGGCGGATCGAGTGCCGGCTACACCTTC.

V and J are TRBV11-2 and TRBJ2-5, with TRBD2 matching over 9 bases. This CDR3 has 15 residues. Germline CDR1 reads SGHAT; CDR2 reads FQNNGV. Trimming at V came to 5 bases and at J to 5 bases, leaving 9 bases not matched to a gene. The CDR3 is CASSPNSGRHETQYF. The CDR3 DNA follows: TGTGCCAGCAGCCCAAATAGCGGGAGACACGAGACCCAGTACTTC.

In the case of this clone: The junction shows a germline mismatch at one end, possibly a read error. The rearrangement joins TRBV5-6 to TRBJ2-3, with D unresolved. Germline CDR1 and CDR2: SGHDT and YYEEEE. The CDR3 totals 12 residues. CDR3 sequence: CASSFSRDTQYF. CDR3 DNA sequence: TGTGCCAGCAGCTTTAGCAGAGATACGCAGTATTTT. Complete variable domain (other parts from reference TRBV5-6 and TRBJ2-3): DAGVTQSPTHLIKTRGQQVTLRCSPKSGHDTVSWYQQALGQGPQFIFQYYEEEERQRGNFPDRFSGHQFPNYSSELNVNALLLGDSALYLCASSFSRDTQYFGPGTRLTVL.

This clone showed up just a few times. V gene TRBV7-2 combines with J gene TRBJ2-1; D gene ambiguous. The CDR3 is 11 amino acids. The V gene lost 6 bases and the J gene lost 9 bases, with 9 bases spanning the gap. Germline values: CDR1 SGHTA, CDR2 FQGNSA. The CDR3 region is CASRLSIEQFF. The CDR3 DNA reads as TGTGCCAGCAGGTTATCCATTGAGCAGTTCTTC.

As for this clone: Without the conserved terminal phenylalanine or tryptophan, this CDR3 likely stems from a read error. This rearrangement joins TRBV19 to TRBJ2-7; TRBD1 might be the D (6 bases). CDR1 and CDR2 from the germline V gene are LNHDA and SQIVND (reference sequence). The CDR3 is 13 residues long. V was pared by 5 bases and J by 3 bases, with 11 bases between. The CDR3 DNA is TGTGCCAGTAGTCTCAGGGGACGCTACGAGCAGTACTCC. The encoded protein is CASSLRGRYEQYS.

The gene calls are TRBV27 and TRBJ2-3, with D perhaps TRBD2 (6 bases). V was trimmed by 4 bases and J by 0 bases, leaving 17 bases between them. Germline CDR1 reads MNHEY; CDR2 reads SMNVEV (reference sequence). This CDR3 comprises 17 residues. CDR3 in amino acids: CASSSPTLRGSTDTQYF. The CDR3 DNA sequence: TGTGCCAGCAGTTCCCCAACTTTGCGGGGTAGCACAGATACGCAGTATTTT.

The chain has TRBV28 and TRBJ2-1; D is perhaps TRBD1 (5 bases). CDR1 is MDHEN, CDR2 SYDVKM, per germline. The CDR3 is 11 residues long. The V end was cut by 6 bases, the J end by 10 bases, with 10 bases between. The CDR3 DNA is TGTGCCAGCAGGACAGTCAGGGAGCAGTTCTTC. Residues: CASRTVREQFF.

This chain uses TRBV7-2 with TRBJ1-6; 8 bases are a match to TRBD1. Germline assignment: CDR1 SGHTA and CDR2 FQGNSA. This CDR3 is built from 15 residues. V was clipped by 5 bases and J by 9 bases; unmatched bases: 9. The CDR3 reads CASSQQGVRSSPLHF. CDR3 bases: TGTGCCAGCAGCCAACAGGGGGTTAGGAGTTCACCCCTCCACTTT.

This chain connects TRBV4-1 to TRBJ1-3; maybe TRBD1 (6 bases). The V end lost 0 bases, the J end lost 4 bases, and 16 bases lay between the germline ends. CDR1 MGHRA and CDR2 YSYEKL come from the germline V gene. The CDR3 spans 17 residues. Written as DNA, the CDR3 is TGCGCCAGCAGCCAAGACCTCCTGGGGGCATCAGGAAACACCATATATTTT. Translation: CASSQDLLGASGNTIYF.

The chain recombines TRBV5-1 with TRBJ1-1; 9 bases line up with TRBD1. CDR3 length equals 16 residues. Trimming took 0 bases from V and 0 from J; bases not matched to a gene: 3. Germline CDR1 is SGHRS and CDR2 is YFSETQ. CDR3 amino acids: CASSLDRGLMNTEAFF. The CDR3, as DNA: TGCGCCAGCAGCTTGGACAGGGGGCTCATGAACACTGAAGCTTTCTTT.

The rearrangement uses TRBV18 and TRBJ1-2; unclear D gene. V was cut by 3 bases and J by 4 bases, with 15 bases left in between. CDR3 length: 15 amino acids. CDR1 and CDR2 from the germline V gene are KGHSH and LQKENI. The CDR3 DNA reads as TGTGCCAGCTCACCTCAGGACCTAGCGGGCTATGGCTACACCTTC. Amino acids: CASSPQDLAGYGYTF.

The rearrangement links TRBV7-9 to TRBJ2-7, with 8 bases matching TRBD2. The junction had 1 base not matched to a gene; V was cut back by 3 bases and J by 6 bases. This CDR3 region has 12 residues. Per the germline V gene, CDR1 is SEHNR and CDR2 is FQNEAQ (reference sequence). In DNA form, the CDR3 reads TGTGCCAGCAGCTTTCTAGCGGGCGAGCAGTACTTC. It encodes CASSFLAGEQYF.

The rearrangement joins TRBV27 to TRBJ2-2, with TRBD2 identical over 13 bases. The CDR3 extends over 17 amino acids. V gave up 2 bases and J gave up 1 base; unmatched junction bases: 1. Germline V gene lookup returns CDR1 MNHEY and CDR2 SMNVEV (reference sequence). The CDR3 nucleotides read TGTGCCAGCAGTTTAGGACTAGCGGGGGTGAACACCGGGGAGCTGTTTTTT. It codes for CASSLGLAGVNTGELFF.

The J gene is TRBJ2-7, the V gene TRBV9; 7 bases line up with TRBD1. Looked up from germline, CDR1 is SGDLS and CDR2 is YYNGEE. The CDR3 is 14 residues long. The trim removed 0 bases at V and 7 bases at J, leaving 7 bases unmatched. The CDR3 loop reads CASSVGQGQDEQYF. CDR3 DNA sequence: TGTGCCAGCAGCGTAGGACAGGGCCAGGATGAGCAGTACTTC.

This clone was counted only a few times. The CDR3 loop reads CASSIVGVEKLFF. CDR3 nucleotides: TGTGCCAGTAGTATTGTCGGGGTTGAAAAACTGTTTTTT. The V and J genes are TRBV19 and TRBJ1-4; D is undetermined. CDR3 length: 13 residues. Germline V gene lookup returns CDR1 LNHDA and CDR2 SQIVND (reference sequence). The V end was cut by 3 bases, the J end by 7 bases, with 9 bases between.

V and J are TRBV2 and TRBJ1-4, with 12 nucleotides matching TRBD1. Looked up from germline, CDR1 is SNHLY and CDR2 is FYNNEI. Trimming took 7 bases from V and 2 from J; bases not matched to a gene: 5. This CDR3 is built from 16 residues. CDR3 in amino acids: CASKGTGGLTNEKLFF. CDR3 DNA: TGTGCCAGCAAGGGGACAGGGGGCCTCACTAATGAAAAACTGTTTTTT.

V and J are TRBV19 and TRBJ2-2, with TRBD2 matching 10 bases. J gave up 6 bases and V 7 bases, and 2 bases lay outside the gene matches. The V gene's germline CDR1 is LNHDA and CDR2 SQIVND (reference sequence). The CDR3 extends over 13 amino acids. The CDR3 region is CASTTSGAGELFF. The CDR3 coding sequence is TGTGCCAGTACCACTAGCGGGGCCGGGGAGCTGTTTTTT. Together with reference TRBV19 and TRBJ2-2, the CDR3 gives the full variable domain: DGGITQSPKYLFRKEGQNVTLSCEQNLNHDAMYWYRQDPGQGLRLIYYSQIVNDFQKGDIAEGYSVSREKKESFPLTVTSAQKNPTAFYLCASTTSGAGELFFGEGSRLTVL.

This clone has only a few counts. The rearrangement joins TRBV9 to TRBJ1-1; TRBD1 matches at 11 bases. CDR3 length equals 13 residues. Germline V lookup: CDR1 SGDLS, CDR2 YYNGEE. After removal of 3 bases from V and 11 bases from J, the junction contained 6 bases not matched to a gene. The CDR3 reads CASSAGQGAGAFF. Written as DNA, the CDR3 is TGTGCCAGCAGCGCCGGACAGGGGGCAGGGGCTTTCTTT.

The CDR3 coding sequence is TGTGCCACACGAAGCGGGAGAGGTTACAATGAGCAGTTCTTC. This codes for CATRSGRGYNEQFF. The genes are TRBV6-1 and TRBJ2-1; 8 nucleotides align to TRBD2. The CDR3 has 14 amino acids. With V trimmed by 10 bases and J by 4 bases, 9 bases remained unmatched. CDR1 and CDR2 from the germline V gene are MNHNS and SASEGT.